Given below is one T cell receptor beta chain in context. The CDR3 extends over 14 amino acids. CDR1 is SGHTA and CDR2 is FQGTGA in the germline V gene. Trimming cost V 5 bases and J 4 bases, with 11 bases left between them. This specimen belongs to a study of blood T cell repertoires in COVID-19. Assay used: immunoSEQ multiplex PCR; TCRdb lists only in-frame clones, some missing. This repertoire shows roughly 170,000 clones, about 88% found once; its top ten account for about 26%. J is TRBJ2-2 and V is TRBV7-3, with D tentatively TRBD1 (5 bases). Sample: peripheral blood. The clonotype originates from a man aged 60 to 75 with acute or convalescent COVID-19. CDR3 loop: CASSRQQGTGELFF. CDR3 in DNA: TGTGCCAGCAGCCGACAGCAGGGCACCGGGGAGCTGTTTTTT. Full variable domain (missing parts from reference TRBV7-3 and TRBJ2-2): GAGVSQTPSNKVTEKGKYVELRCDPISGHTALYWYRQSLGQGPEFLIYFQGTGAADDSGLPNDRFFAVRPEGSVSTLKIQRTERGDSAVYLCASSRQQGTGELFFGEGSRLTVL.